Listed below are T cell receptor beta chains from one sample, sequenced in a study of blood T cell repertoires in COVID-19. Profiling relied on immunoSEQ multiplex PCR, and the TCRdb table lists in-frame clones only, not all of them. The sample lists roughly 250,000 clones, roughly 90% occurring once. Sequencing input: PBMCs or T cells enriched from blood (not recorded which). The receptors shown here come from a woman in her 30s with acute COVID-19. CDR3s include the opening cysteine and the closing phenylalanine or tryptophan. A D gene is named only where the DNA matches it firmly. Rows give clone size only sometimes, using once, few, many, or a class for an expanded clone.

abundance	d_gene	v_gene	j_gene	CDR3aa	CDR3nt
.	.	TRBV5-8	TRBJ1-6	CASSSRGTSSYNSPLHF	TGTGCCAGCAGCTCACGGGGAACGAGCTCCTATAATTCACCCCTCCACTTT
few	.	TRBV9	TRBJ2-3	CASSVATWAGGTDTQYF	TGTGCCAGCAGCGTAGCTACATGGGCAGGGGGGACAGATACGCAGTATTTT
once	TRBD1	TRBV27	TRBJ1-5	CASSPYPTGVGNQPQHF	TGTGCCAGCAGTCCGTACCCGACAGGGGTGGGTAATCAGCCCCAGCATTTT
.	.	TRBV30	TRBJ1-1	CAWSLLVNTEAFF	TGTGCCTGGAGTCTATTAGTGAACACTGAAGCTTTCTTT
.	.	TRBV5-5	TRBJ1-5	CASSPSEGKKPQHF	TGTGCCAGCAGCCCTTCGGAGGGAAAGAAACCCCAGCATTTT
.	TRBD2	TRBV13	TRBJ2-7	CASSFATSGERAFHEQYF	TGTGCCAGCAGCTTCGCCACTAGCGGGGAAAGGGCGTTTCACGAGCAGTACTTC
.	.	TRBV27	TRBJ1-6	CASRARGEDYNSPLHF	TGTGCCAGCAGGGCCCGAGGGGAGGACTATAATTCACCCCTCCACTTT
.	.	TRBV7-2	TRBJ2-5	CASSFSGGTETQYF	TGTGCCAGCAGCTTTAGCGGAGGCACAGAGACCCAGTACTTC
once	TRBD1	TRBV29-1	TRBJ2-5	CSVVVTGGWETQYF	TGCAGCGTTGTGGTCACAGGGGGCTGGGAGACCCAGTACTTC
once	TRBD1	TRBV27	TRBJ1-1	CASSSSWTGWGAEAFF	TGTGCCAGCAGTTCGTCGTGGACAGGGTGGGGTGCTGAAGCTTTCTTT
.	TRBD1	TRBV4-1	TRBJ2-1	CASSQVYAGTDYNEQFF	TGCGCCAGCAGCCAGGTGTACGCCGGGACAGACTACAATGAGCAGTTCTTC
.	TRBD1	TRBV6-5	TRBJ1-1	CASSTGTGVNTEAFF	TGTGCCAGCAGCACCGGGACAGGCGTGAACACTGAAGCTTTCTTT
once	TRBD1	TRBV2	TRBJ1-2	CASSSTGDDGYTF	TGTGCCAGCAGTAGTACAGGGGATGATGGCTACACCTTC
.	.	TRBV5-4	TRBJ1-3	CASSWGGSLAGNTIYF	TGTGCCAGCAGCTGGGGGGGGTCTTTGGCCGGAAACACCATATATTTT
.	TRBD1	TRBV4-3	TRBJ1-4	CASSQEQGPVNEKLFF	TGCGCCAGCAGCCAAGAACAGGGGCCGGTTAATGAAAAACTGTTTTTT
few	TRBD1	TRBV7-8	TRBJ1-1	CASSTDRVYDTEAFF	TGTGCCAGCAGCACGGACAGGGTTTATGACACTGAAGCTTTCTTT
.	TRBD2	TRBV20-1	TRBJ2-1	CSASFASGGNEQFF	TGCAGTGCTAGTTTCGCTAGCGGGGGCAATGAGCAGTTCTTC
.	TRBD1	TRBV10-2	TRBJ2-2	CASSGTGAGELFF	TGCGCCAGCAGTGGGACAGGGGCCGGGGAGCTGTTTTTT
.	TRBD2	TRBV4-1	TRBJ2-1	CASSVLPWRGALGNEQFF	TGCGCCAGCAGCGTCCTACCATGGCGGGGGGCCTTGGGCAATGAGCAGTTCTTC
.	TRBD1	TRBV27	TRBJ2-7	CASRGQASNSYEQYF	TGTGCCAGCAGGGGACAGGCCTCTAATAGTTACGAGCAGTACTTC
many	.	TRBV7-9	TRBJ1-6	CASSPDNSPLHF	TGTGCCAGCAGCCCTGATAATTCACCCCTCCACTTT
.	TRBD2	TRBV11-1	TRBJ2-5	CASSLRSGGETQYF	TGTGCCAGCAGCTTAAGGAGCGGGGGAGAGACCCAGTACTTC
.	TRBD1	TRBV27	TRBJ1-4	CASSFRDSNEKLFF	TGTGCCAGCAGTTTCAGGGACAGTAATGAAAAACTGTTTTTT
.	TRBD1	TRBV30	TRBJ1-2	CAWSWAGGMDGYTF	TGTGCCTGGAGTTGGGCAGGGGGAATGGATGGCTACACCTTC
.	.	TRBV18	TRBJ1-4	CASSPLQDEKLFF	TGTGCCAGCTCACCACTACAGGATGAAAAACTGTTTTTT
.	.	TRBV20-1	TRBJ1-2	CSARVFGGYTF	TGCAGTGCTAGGGTTTTCGGGGGCTACACCTTC
.	.	TRBV2	TRBJ1-2	CASSDLWSGYTF	TGTGCCAGCAGTGACCTATGGTCTGGCTACACCTTC
.	.	TRBV29-1	TRBJ2-2	CSALNSLNTGELFF	TGCAGTGCTCTGAACAGTCTTAACACCGGGGAGCTGTTTTTT
.	TRBD2	TRBV3-1/TRBV3-2	TRBJ2-1	CASSQVGLAGVNEQFF	TGTGCCAGCAGCCAAGTGGGACTAGCGGGGGTCAATGAGCAGTTCTTC
.	.	TRBV12-3/TRBV12-4	TRBJ2-7	CASSQGQPYEQYF	TGTGCCAGCAGCCAAGGACAGCCTTACGAGCAGTACTTC
.	.	TRBV19	TRBJ1-2	CASSDTDYGYTF	TGTGCCAGTAGCGACACTGACTATGGCTACACCTTC